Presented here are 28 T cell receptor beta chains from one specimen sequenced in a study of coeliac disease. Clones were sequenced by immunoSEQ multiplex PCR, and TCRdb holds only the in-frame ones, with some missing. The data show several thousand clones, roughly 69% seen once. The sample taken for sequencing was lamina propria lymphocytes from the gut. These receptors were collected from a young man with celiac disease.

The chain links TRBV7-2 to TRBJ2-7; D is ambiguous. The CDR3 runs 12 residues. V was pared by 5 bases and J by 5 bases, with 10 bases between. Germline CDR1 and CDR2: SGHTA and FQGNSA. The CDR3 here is CASSLLHNEQYF. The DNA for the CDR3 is TGTGCCAGCAGCCTCCTCCACAACGAGCAGTACTTC.

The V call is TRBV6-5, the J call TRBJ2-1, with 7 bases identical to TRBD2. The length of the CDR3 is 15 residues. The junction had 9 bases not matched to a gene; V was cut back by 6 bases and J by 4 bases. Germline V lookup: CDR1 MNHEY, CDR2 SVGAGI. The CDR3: CASRRKPSGYNEQFF. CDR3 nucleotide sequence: TGTGCCAGCAGACGAAAACCTAGCGGTTACAATGAGCAGTTCTTC.

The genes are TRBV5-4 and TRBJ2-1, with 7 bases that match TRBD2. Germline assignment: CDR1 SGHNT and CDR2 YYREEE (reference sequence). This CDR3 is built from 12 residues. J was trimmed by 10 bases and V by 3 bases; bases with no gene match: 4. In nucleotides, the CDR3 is TGTGCCAGCAGCTCGGAACTAGCGGAGCAGTTCTTC. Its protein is CASSSELAEQFF.

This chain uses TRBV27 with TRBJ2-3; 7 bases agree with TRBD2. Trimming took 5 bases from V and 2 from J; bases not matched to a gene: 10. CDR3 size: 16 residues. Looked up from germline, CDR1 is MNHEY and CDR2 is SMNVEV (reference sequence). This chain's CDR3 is CASSRGLAALTDTQYF. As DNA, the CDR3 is TGTGCCAGCAGTAGAGGTCTAGCGGCCCTCACAGATACGCAGTATTTT.

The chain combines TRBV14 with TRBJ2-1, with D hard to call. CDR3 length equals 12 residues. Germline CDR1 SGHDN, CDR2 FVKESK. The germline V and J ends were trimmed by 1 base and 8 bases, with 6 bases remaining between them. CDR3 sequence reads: CASSQVYYEQFF. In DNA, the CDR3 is TGTGCCAGCAGCCAAGTTTACTATGAGCAGTTCTTC.

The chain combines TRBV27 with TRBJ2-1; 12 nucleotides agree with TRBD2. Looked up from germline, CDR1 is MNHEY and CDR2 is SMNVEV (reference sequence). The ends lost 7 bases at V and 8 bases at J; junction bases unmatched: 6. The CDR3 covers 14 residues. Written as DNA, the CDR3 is TGTGCCAGCACTTGGACTAGCGGGGTCGATGAGCAGTTCTTC. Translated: CASTWTSGVDEQFF.

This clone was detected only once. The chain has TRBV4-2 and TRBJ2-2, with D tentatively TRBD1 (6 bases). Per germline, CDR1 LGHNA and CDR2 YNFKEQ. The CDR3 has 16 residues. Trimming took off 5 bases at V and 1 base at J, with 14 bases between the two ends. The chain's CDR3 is CASSLNRALNTGELFF. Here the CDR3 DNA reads TGTGCCAGCAGCTTGAACAGGGCCCTGAACACCGGGGAGCTGTTTTTT.

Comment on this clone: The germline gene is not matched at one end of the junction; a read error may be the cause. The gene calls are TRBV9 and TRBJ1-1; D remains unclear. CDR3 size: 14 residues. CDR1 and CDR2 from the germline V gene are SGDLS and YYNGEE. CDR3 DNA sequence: TGTGCCAGCAGCGTAGAGCCCATGAACACTAAAGCTTTCTTT. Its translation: CASSVEPMNTKAFF.

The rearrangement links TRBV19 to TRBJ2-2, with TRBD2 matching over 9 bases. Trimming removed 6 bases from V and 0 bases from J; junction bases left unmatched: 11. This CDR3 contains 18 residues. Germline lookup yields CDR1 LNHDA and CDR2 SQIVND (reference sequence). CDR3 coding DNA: TGTGCCAGTAGCCCCGGGACTAGCTTGATCGCGAACACCGGGGAGCTGTTTTTT. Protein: CASSPGTSLIANTGELFF. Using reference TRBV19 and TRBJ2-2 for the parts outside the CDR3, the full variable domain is DGGITQSPKYLFRKEGQNVTLSCEQNLNHDAMYWYRQDPGQGLRLIYYSQIVNDFQKGDIAEGYSVSREKKESFPLTVTSAQKNPTAFYLCASSPGTSLIANTGELFFGEGSRLTVL.

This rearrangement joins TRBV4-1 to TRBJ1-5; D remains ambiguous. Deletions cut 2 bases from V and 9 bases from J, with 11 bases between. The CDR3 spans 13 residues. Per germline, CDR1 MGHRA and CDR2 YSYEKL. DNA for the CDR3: TGCGCCAGCAGCCAATATGGTGTGCGGCCCCAGCATTTT. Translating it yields CASSQYGVRPQHF.

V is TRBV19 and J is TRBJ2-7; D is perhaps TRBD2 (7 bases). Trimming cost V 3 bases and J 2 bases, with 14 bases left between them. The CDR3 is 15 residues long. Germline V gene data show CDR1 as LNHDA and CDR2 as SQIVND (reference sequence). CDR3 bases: TGTGCCAGTAGTATCCAACAGGGACTACCCTACGAGCAGTACTTC. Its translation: CASSIQQGLPYEQYF.

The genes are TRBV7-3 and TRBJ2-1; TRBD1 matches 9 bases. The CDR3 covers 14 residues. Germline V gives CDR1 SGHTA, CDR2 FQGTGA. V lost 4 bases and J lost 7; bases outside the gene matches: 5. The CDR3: CASSSRDRVNEQFF. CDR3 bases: TGTGCCAGCAGCTCCCGGGACAGGGTTAATGAGCAGTTCTTC.

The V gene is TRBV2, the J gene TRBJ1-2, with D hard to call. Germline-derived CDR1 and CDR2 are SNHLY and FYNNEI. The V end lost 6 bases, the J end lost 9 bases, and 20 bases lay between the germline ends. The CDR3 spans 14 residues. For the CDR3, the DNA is TGTGCCAGCAGCCGGGAGAAAGAAAATGTTCGCTACACCTTC. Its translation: CASSREKENVRYTF.

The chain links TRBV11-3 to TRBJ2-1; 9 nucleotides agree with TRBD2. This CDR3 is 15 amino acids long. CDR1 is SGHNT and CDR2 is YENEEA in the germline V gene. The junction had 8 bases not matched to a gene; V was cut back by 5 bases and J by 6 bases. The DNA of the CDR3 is TGTGCCAGCAGCGCTAGCGGGGTCTCAGCCAATGAGCAGTTCTTC. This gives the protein CASSASGVSANEQFF.

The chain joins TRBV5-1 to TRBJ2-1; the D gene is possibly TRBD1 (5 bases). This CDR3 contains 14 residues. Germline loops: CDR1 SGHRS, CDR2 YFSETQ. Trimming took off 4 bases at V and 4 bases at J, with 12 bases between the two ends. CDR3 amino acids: CASSAGQAYNEQFF. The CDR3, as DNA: TGCGCCAGCAGCGCTGGACAAGCATACAATGAGCAGTTCTTC.

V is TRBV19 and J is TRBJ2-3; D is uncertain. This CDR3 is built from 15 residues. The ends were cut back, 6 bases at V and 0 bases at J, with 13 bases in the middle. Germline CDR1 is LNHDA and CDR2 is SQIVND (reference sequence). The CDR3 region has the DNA TGTGCCAGTAGCCCGAGCCCCATAAGCACAGATACGCAGTATTTT. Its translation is CASSPSPISTDTQYF.

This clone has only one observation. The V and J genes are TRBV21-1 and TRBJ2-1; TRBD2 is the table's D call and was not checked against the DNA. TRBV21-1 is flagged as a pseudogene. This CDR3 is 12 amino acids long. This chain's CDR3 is CASSKGGSEQFF. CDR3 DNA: TGTGCCAGCAGCAAAGGAGGGAGTGAGCAGTTCTTC.

CDR3 coding DNA: TGTGCCAGCAGCGTCTGGGACAGAGGCAATGAGCAGTTCTTC. Translation: CASSVWDRGNEQFF. V gene TRBV5-4 combines with J gene TRBJ2-1; 7 bases map to TRBD1. V shed 4 bases and J 6 bases; nucleotides not matched to a gene: 7. The CDR3 length is 14 residues. CDR1 and CDR2 (germline): SGHNT, YYREEE (reference sequence).

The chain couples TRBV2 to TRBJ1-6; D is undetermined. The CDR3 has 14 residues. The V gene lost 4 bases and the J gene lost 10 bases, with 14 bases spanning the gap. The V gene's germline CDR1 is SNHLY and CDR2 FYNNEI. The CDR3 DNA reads TGTGCCAGCAGTGTTGTAGAGGGATGGTCACCCCTCCACTTT. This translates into CASSVVEGWSPLHF.

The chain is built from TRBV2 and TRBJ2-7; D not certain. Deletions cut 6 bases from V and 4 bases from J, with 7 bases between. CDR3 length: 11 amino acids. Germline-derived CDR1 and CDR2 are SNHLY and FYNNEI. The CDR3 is CASSATYEQYF. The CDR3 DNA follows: TGTGCCAGCAGCGCTACTTACGAGCAGTACTTC.

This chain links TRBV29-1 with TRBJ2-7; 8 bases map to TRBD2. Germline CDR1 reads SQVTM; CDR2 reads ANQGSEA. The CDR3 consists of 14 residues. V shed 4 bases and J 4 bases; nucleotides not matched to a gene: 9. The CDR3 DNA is TGCAGCGTTGCTGGACTAGCCTCAGCTTACGAGCAGTACTTC. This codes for CSVAGLASAYEQYF.

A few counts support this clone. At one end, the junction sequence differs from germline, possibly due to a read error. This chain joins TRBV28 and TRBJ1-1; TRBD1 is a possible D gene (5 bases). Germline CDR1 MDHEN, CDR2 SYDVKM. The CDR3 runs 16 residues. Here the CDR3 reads CASHGGGDWRGTKAFF. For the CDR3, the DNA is TGTGCCAGTCATGGGGGAGGGGACTGGCGGGGCACTAAAGCTTTCTTT.

The CDR3 bases are TGTGCCAGCAGCCCCCTGACGGGGAGCTCCTATAATTCACCCCTCCACTTT. Its protein product is CASSPLTGSSYNSPLHF. This sequence joins TRBV11-2 and TRBJ1-6; D uncertain. This CDR3 has 17 residues. Germline CDR1 reads SGHAT; CDR2 reads FQNNGV. Trimming stripped 5 bases from V and 0 bases from J, with 14 bases between.

The CDR3 reads CASSFSSSPQETQYF. CDR3 coding DNA: TGTGCCAGCAGCTTTAGCAGCTCCCCCCAAGAGACCCAGTACTTC. The rearrangement links TRBV5-4 to TRBJ2-5; D unresolved. This CDR3 comprises 15 residues. Trimming removed 2 bases at V and 1 base at J, with 12 bases between. Germline V gives CDR1 SGHNT, CDR2 YYREEE (reference sequence).

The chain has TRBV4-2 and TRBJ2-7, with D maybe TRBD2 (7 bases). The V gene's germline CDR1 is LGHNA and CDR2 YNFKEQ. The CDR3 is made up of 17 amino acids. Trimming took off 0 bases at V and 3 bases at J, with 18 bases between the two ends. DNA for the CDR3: TGTGCCAGCAGCCAAGATTCGGGCATGGGGGGGCACTACGAGCAGTACTTC. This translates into CASSQDSGMGGHYEQYF.

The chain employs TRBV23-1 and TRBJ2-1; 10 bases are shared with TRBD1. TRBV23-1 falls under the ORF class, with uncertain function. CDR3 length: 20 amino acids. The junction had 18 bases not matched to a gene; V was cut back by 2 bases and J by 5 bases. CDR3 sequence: CASSQNLSGTGETLDNEQFF. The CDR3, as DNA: TGCGCCAGCAGTCAAAACCTATCCGGGACAGGGGAGACTTTGGACAATGAGCAGTTCTTC.

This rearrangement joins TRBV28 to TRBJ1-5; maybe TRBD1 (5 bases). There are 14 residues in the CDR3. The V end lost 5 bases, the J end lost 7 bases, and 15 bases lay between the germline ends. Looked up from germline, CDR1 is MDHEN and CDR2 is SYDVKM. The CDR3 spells CASSLTGKEQPQHF. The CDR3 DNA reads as TGTGCCAGCAGTCTAACAGGAAAGGAGCAGCCCCAGCATTTT. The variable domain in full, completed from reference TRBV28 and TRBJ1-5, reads DVKVTQSSRYLVKRTGEKVFLECVQDMDHENMFWYRQDPGLGLRLIYFSYDVKMKEKGDIPEGYSVSREKKERFSLILESASTNQTSMYLCASSLTGKEQPQHFGDGTRLSIL.

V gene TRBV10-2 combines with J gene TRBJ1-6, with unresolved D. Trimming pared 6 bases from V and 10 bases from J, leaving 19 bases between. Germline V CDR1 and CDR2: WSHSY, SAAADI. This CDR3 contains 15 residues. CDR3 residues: CASRREPSGRSPLHF. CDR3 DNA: TGCGCCAGCAGGCGAGAACCCAGCGGCAGATCACCCCTCCACTTT.